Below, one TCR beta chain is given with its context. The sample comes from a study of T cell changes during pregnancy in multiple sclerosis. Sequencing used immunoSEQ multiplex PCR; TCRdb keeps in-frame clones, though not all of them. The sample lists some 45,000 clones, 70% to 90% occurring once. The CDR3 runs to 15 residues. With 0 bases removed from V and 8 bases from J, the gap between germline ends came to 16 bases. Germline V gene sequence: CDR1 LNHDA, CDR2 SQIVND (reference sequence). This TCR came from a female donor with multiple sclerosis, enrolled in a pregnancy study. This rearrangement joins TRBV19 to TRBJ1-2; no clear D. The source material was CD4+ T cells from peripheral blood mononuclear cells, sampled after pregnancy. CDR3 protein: CASSIDIDVVGGYTF. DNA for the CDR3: TGTGCCAGTAGTATAGATATCGACGTGGTCGGGGGCTACACCTTC.